This TCR beta chain was documented in a study of PD-1 blockade in mismatch repair-deficient tumors. V shed 2 bases and J shed 5 bases, with 13 bases lying between them. This CDR3 has 14 amino acids. The V gene's germline CDR1 is SEHNR and CDR2 FQNEAQ (reference sequence). Profiled with immunoSEQ multiplex PCR; TCRdb holds only in-frame clones, not every one. The sample includes about 130,000 clones, about 90% seen only once; the top ten take approximately 12%. The source of this sequence is an adult with mismatch repair-deficient cancer. This sample comprised peripheral blood, obtained approximately 73 weeks after starting pembrolizumab. V and J are TRBV7-9 and TRBJ2-7; D unresolved. CDR3 in DNA: TGTGCCAGCAGCTTAAAGGATAAGGTGGACGAGCAGTACTTC. The encoded protein is CASSLKDKVDEQYF. Together with reference TRBV7-9 and TRBJ2-7, the CDR3 gives the full variable domain: DTGVSQNPRHKITKRGQNVTFRCDPISEHNRLYWYRQTLGQGPEFLTYFQNEAQLEKSRLLSDRFSAERPKGSFSTLEIQRTEQGDSAMYLCASSLKDKVDEQYFGPGTRLTVT.